This T cell receptor (beta chain) is from a study of beta chain features in type 1 diabetes. Overall study results and limits: TCRB CDR3s were moderately but significantly shorter in Type 1 diabetes patients in all four CD4+ subsets. The naive, central memory and Treg TCRB repertoires of patients appeared to be more similar to one another than those of healthy donors.

This clone was seen a handful of times. Antigen specificity is unknown. The CDR3 extends over 15 amino acids. The V gene lost 10 bases and the J gene lost 8 bases, with 23 bases spanning the gap. Germline assignment: CDR1 MDHEN and CDR2 SYDVKM. Expressed TCRB transcripts were sequenced after all isolated RNA was converted to cDNA. The data were produced by immunoSEQ multiplex PCR, yet TCRdb's version contains in-frame clones alone and is incomplete. This table has some 150,000 clones, about 10% appearing once. Specimen: central memory CD4+ T cells from blood. This TCR was recovered from a woman aged 25 to 39 with type 1 diabetes. The genes are TRBV28 and TRBJ1-4, with no clear D. CDR3 loop: CATQFPGSRREKLFF. The CDR3 DNA reads TGTGCCACCCAATTCCCGGGATCCCGAAGGGAAAAACTGTTTTTT.